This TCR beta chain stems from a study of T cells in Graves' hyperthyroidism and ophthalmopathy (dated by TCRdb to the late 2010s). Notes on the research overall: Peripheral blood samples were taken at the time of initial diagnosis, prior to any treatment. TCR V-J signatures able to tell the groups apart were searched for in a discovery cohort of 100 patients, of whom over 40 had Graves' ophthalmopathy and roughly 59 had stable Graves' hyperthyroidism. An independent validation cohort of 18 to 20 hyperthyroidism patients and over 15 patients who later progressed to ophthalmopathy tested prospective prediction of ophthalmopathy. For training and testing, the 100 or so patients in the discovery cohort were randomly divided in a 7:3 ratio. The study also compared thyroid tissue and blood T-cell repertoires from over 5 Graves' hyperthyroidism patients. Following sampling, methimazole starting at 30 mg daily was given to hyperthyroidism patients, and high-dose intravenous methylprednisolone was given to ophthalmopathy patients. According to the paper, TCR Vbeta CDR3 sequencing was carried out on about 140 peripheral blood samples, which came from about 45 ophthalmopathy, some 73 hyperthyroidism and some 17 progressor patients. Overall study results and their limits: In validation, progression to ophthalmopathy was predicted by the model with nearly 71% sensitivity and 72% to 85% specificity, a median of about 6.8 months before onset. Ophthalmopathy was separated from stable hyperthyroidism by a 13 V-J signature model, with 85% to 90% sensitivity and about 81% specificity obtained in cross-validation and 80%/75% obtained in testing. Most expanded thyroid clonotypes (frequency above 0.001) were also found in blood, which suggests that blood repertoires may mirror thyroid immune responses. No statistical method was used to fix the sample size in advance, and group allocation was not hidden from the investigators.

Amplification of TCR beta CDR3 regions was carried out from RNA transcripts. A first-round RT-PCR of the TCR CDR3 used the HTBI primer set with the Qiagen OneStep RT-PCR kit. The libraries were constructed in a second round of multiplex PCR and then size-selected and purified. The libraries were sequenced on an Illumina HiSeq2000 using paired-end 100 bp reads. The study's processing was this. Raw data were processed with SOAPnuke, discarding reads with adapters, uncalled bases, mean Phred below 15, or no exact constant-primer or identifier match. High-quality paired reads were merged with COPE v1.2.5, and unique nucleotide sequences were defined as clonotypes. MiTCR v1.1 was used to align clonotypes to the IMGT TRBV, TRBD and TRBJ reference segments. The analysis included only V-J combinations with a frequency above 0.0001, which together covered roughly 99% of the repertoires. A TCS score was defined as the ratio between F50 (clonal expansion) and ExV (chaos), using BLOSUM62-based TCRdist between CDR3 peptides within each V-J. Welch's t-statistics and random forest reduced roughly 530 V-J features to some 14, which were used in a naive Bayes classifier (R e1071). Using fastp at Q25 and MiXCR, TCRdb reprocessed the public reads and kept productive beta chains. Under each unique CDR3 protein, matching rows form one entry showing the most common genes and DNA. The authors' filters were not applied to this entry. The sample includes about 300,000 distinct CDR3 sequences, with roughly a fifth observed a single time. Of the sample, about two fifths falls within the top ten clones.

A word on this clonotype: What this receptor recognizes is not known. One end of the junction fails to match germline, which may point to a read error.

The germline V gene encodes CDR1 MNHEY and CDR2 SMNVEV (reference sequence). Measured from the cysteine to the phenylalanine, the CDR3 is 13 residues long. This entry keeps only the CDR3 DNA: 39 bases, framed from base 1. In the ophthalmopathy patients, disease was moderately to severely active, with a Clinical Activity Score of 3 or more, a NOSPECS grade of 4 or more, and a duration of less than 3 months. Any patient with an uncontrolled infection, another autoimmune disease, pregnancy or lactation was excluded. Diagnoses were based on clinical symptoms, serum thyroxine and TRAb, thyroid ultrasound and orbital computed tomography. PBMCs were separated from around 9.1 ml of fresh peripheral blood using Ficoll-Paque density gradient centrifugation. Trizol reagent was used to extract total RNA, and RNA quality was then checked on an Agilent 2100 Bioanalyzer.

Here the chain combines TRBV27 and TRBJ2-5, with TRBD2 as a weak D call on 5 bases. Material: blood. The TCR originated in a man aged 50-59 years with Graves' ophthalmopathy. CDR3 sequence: CASSSGSEETRYF. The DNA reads TGTGCCAGCAGTTCGGGATCCGAAGAGACCCGGTACTTC.